This record concerns one TCR beta chain sequence. This entry is derived from a study of Ad26.COV2.S vaccination and SARS-CoV-2 variants. Using immunoSEQ multiplex PCR, the repertoire was profiled, and TCRdb retains in-frame clones only, with some absent. The sample records roughly 460,000 clones, about 89% being singletons. CDR3 length: 14 amino acids. From germline, CDR1 is MGHDK and CDR2 SYGVNS. V lost 5 bases and J 1 base, leaving 10 bases between the germline ends. As to treatment: about 20 received Ad26.COV2.S at low or high dose, single or two shots; five or six received placebo; per-sample allocation not given. Following the first vaccine or placebo injection, samples were taken on day 63.

The TCR comes from a person aged 18 to 59 who received the Ad26.COV2.S COVID-19 vaccine or a placebo. The genes are TRBV25-1 and TRBJ2-3; D remains ambiguous. The sample here was peripheral blood, taken in a trial of Ad26.COV2.S vaccine versus placebo. The CDR3 protein is CASSKSSGTDTQYF. DNA for the CDR3: TGTGCCAGCAGTAAATCTTCAGGCACAGATACGCAGTATTTT. Drawing the rest from reference TRBV25-1 and TRBJ2-3, the complete variable domain is EADIYQTPRYLVIGTGKKITLECSQTMGHDKMYWYQQDPGMELHLIHYSYGVNSTEKGDLSSESTVSRIRTEHFPLTLESARPSHTSQYLCASSKSSGTDTQYFGPGTRLTVL.